This entry concerns a single T cell receptor beta chain. This clonotype was found many times. Its cognate antigen has yet to be identified. Per-base quality was not reported, and no clone a single base away is much larger than it. Sequences SEHNR (CDR1) and FQNEAQ (CDR2) are obtained from the germline V gene (reference sequence). Trimming at the junction amounts to 4 bases on V and 3 bases on J, and the germline ends lie 5 bases apart. The CDR3, from cysteine to phenylalanine, totals 12 residues. The read is trimmed to its CDR3 DNA, 36 bases read in frame from base 1. The sample was run on an Illumina HiSeq 2500. Quantitative 5'-RACE with molecular barcodes was used to prepare TCR beta libraries. Processing in the source paper ran as follows. A new computational method based on a probabilistic model of VDJ rearrangement was used to identify disease-linked TCR variants. Using fastp trimming at Q25 and MiXCR clonotype assembly, TCRdb reanalyzed the public sequencing data and kept in-frame beta chains. Rows matching on CDR3 protein sequence are summarized as one entry with the most common DNA and genes. TCRdb assigned the V and J calls; the authors' analysis was not used. This sample lists about 130,000 distinct CDR3 sequences; roughly 15% were detected once. The ten largest clones add up to about 2.7% of the sample.

This sample is part of a study of CD8 T cells in ankylosing spondylitis (dated by TCRdb to about 2017). Study-level background: To find TCR variants linked to disease, the study profiled T cell receptor beta repertoires in ankylosing spondylitis patients and healthy donors. Peripheral blood was sampled, and synovial fluid was additionally collected from ankylosing spondylitis patients. The full study cohort comprised approximately 23 ankylosing spondylitis patients and 85 to 120 healthy donors.

Overall results and qualifications from the work: According to the report, matched synovial fluid samples from ankylosing spondylitis patients were significantly enriched for the disease-linked clones. The disease-linked clones showed a CD8+ phenotype and occurred at relatively low frequencies in peripheral blood. Blood from ankylosing spondylitis patients appeared to be characterized by a TCR beta motif composed of roughly 8 highly homologous amino acid variants. Some of the motif variants had been reported before in the synovial fluid and blood of reactive arthritis patients, a finding that suggests common disease-initiation mechanisms.

The sample consisted of blood, either unsorted or a sorted T cell fraction (not recorded which). This sequence uses TRBV7-9 and TRBJ2-3, with no confident D gene call. The sequence came from a female donor with ankylosing spondylitis or in good health (not recorded which). This receptor carries the CDR3 CASSSVTDTQYF. The DNA is as follows: TGTGCCAGCAGCTCTGTAACAGATACGCAGTATTTT.